These 17 T cell receptor beta chains came from one sample sequenced in a study of T-cell memory formation after mild COVID-19. From the 5' RACE reads, TCRdb called clonotypes with MiXCR, one entry per CDR3 protein. The sample carries 300,000 or so distinct CDR3 sequences, around 15% recorded once. Sequenced: PBMCs or a T cell subset sorted from them (not recorded which). The source is a man between 18 and 35 years old who had mild COVID-19 (a few samples of this study predate the infection). Cell type and time point are not known.

This clonotype has a handful of counts. The chain recombines TRBV4-1 with TRBJ1-2, with D possibly matching TRBD1 (6 bases). Germline CDR1 is MGHRA and CDR2 is YSYEKL. The CDR3 has 15 residues. The germline V and J ends were trimmed by 0 bases and 6 bases, with 14 bases remaining between them. The chain's CDR3 is CASSQDPQGRDGYTF. DNA for the CDR3: TGCGCCAGCAGCCAAGACCCGCAGGGGCGAGATGGCTACACCTTC.

This clonotype was recorded many times. The gene calls are TRBV7-2 and TRBJ2-5; D gene ambiguous. With 2 bases removed from V and 5 bases from J, the gap between germline ends came to 12 bases. Germline V gives CDR1 SGHTA, CDR2 FQGNSA. This CDR3 spans 14 amino acids. CDR3 protein: CASSLSWGGETQYF. The CDR3 DNA is TGTGCCAGCAGCTTAAGCTGGGGTGGGGAGACCCAGTACTTC.

This clonotype was seen a handful of times. The V and J genes are TRBV6-1 and TRBJ2-5, with D hard to call. The V end was cut by 3 bases, the J end by 3 bases, with 11 bases between. Germline-derived CDR1 and CDR2 are MNHNS and SASEGT. CDR3 length: 14 residues. CDR3 in amino acids: CASSEGNLKETQYF. DNA of the CDR3: TGTGCCAGCAGTGAGGGGAATCTTAAAGAGACCCAGTACTTC.

This clonotype was detected only a few times. The chain combines TRBV4-1 with TRBJ2-1, with a possible D match to TRBD1 (6 bases). The CDR3 has 12 amino acids. The germline gives CDR1 MGHRA, CDR2 YSYEKL. V lost 3 bases, J lost 7 bases, and 7 bases lay in between. The CDR3 spells CASSHTGNEQFF. CDR3 nucleotides: TGCGCCAGCAGCCACACAGGGAATGAGCAGTTCTTC.

This clonotype was observed a handful of times. This chain uses TRBV7-2 with TRBJ2-5; D is ambiguous. This CDR3 region has 13 residues. Trimming took off 5 bases at V and 7 bases at J, with 14 bases between the two ends. CDR1 is SGHTA and CDR2 is FQGNSA in the germline V gene. The CDR3, as DNA: TGTGCCAGCAGCCCGAGGCCGGATTCGACCCAGTACTTC. Its protein product is CASSPRPDSTQYF.

This clonotype was seen a few times. The V and J genes are TRBV6-5 and TRBJ2-2, with D possibly being TRBD2 (5 bases). Germline V CDR1 and CDR2: MNHEY, SVGAGI. V was clipped by 7 bases and J by 1 base, with 10 bases between them. The CDR3 totals 14 residues. CDR3 amino acids: CASNGLGNTGELFF. As DNA, the CDR3 is TGTGCCAGCAATGGACTTGGGAACACCGGGGAGCTGTTTTTT.

The V and J genes are TRBV7-2 and TRBJ2-6; D is perhaps TRBD1 (6 bases). Germline-derived CDR1 and CDR2 are SGHTA and FQGNSA. Trimming removed 5 bases at V and 3 bases at J, with 8 bases between. The CDR3 length is 14 residues. Here the CDR3 reads CASSPRGGANVLTF. The CDR3 DNA reads as TGTGCCAGCAGCCCCAGGGGTGGGGCCAACGTCCTGACTTTC.

This clonotype appeared many times. This CDR3 is CATSRVDRDNSPLHF. CDR3 bases: TGTGCCACCAGCAGAGTGGACAGAGATAATTCACCCCTCCACTTT. The chain links TRBV15 to TRBJ1-6, with TRBD1 as a possible D gene (6 bases). Deletions cut 1 base from V and 5 bases from J, with 9 bases between. This CDR3 region has 15 residues. CDR1 is LNHNV, CDR2 YYDKDF, per germline (reference sequence).

The chain is built from TRBV7-9 and TRBJ2-1; D tentatively reads TRBD1 or TRBD2 (5 bases each). Trimming left V 8 bases short and J 8 bases short, with 22 bases between. CDR1 and CDR2 (germline): SEHNR, FQNEAQ (reference sequence). CDR3 length: 15 amino acids. As DNA, the CDR3 is TGTGCCAGCGGACTCGGTCAGGGTCGGTCCTATGAGCAGTTCTTC. Translation gives CASGLGQGRSYEQFF.

The V call is TRBV7-2, the J call TRBJ2-5; TRBD1 matches at 7 bases. With V trimmed by 5 bases and J by 6 bases, 3 bases remained unmatched. This CDR3 is built from 12 residues. The germline CDR1 and CDR2 sequences are SGHTA and FQGNSA. In DNA, the CDR3 is TGTGCCAGCAGCCGACAGGGACAGACCCAGTACTTC. Translated, it gives CASSRQGQTQYF.

Points on this clonotype: A read error is possible here, since a much larger clone lies one base away. The chain uses TRBV13 and TRBJ2-1; maybe TRBD2 (5 bases). CDR3 length equals 12 residues. The V end lost 0 bases, the J end lost 8 bases, and 5 bases lay between the germline ends. CDR1 and CDR2 from the germline V gene are PRHDT and FYEKMQ (reference sequence). The CDR3 nucleotides read TGTGCCAGCAGCTTAGGGAGGGATGAGCAGTTCTTC. This sequence encodes CASSLGRDEQFF.

This clonotype was seen a handful of times. The CDR3 sequence: CSVLLNYGYTF. The CDR3 DNA reads as TGCAGCGTTCTCCTCAACTATGGCTACACCTTC. The chain recombines TRBV29-1 with TRBJ1-2; D is undetermined. The CDR3 is 11 residues long. Trimming took off 5 bases at V and 2 bases at J, with 6 bases between the two ends. Germline CDR1 SQVTM, CDR2 ANQGSEA.

This sequence joins TRBV4-1 and TRBJ1-5, with TRBD1 matching 8 bases. Germline CDR1 reads MGHRA; CDR2 reads YSYEKL. The CDR3 sequence is 17 residues long. After removal of 3 bases from V and 3 bases from J, the junction contained 10 bases not matched to a gene. DNA for the CDR3: TGCGCCAGCAGCCAGACCCGGGACAGGAGTCACAATCAGCCCCAGCATTTT. It codes for CASSQTRDRSHNQPQHF.

This clonotype was seen a handful of times. DNA for the CDR3: TGTGCCAGCACTCGCAGGCGGCCGCAGTACGTC. It encodes CASTRRRPQYV. The rearrangement uses TRBV6-2 or TRBV6-3 and TRBJ2-7; D is uncertain. V dropped 7 bases and J dropped 9 bases, with 13 bases sitting between them. Per germline, CDR1 MNHEY and CDR2 SVGEGT. The CDR3 sequence is 11 residues long.

This clonotype was detected only a few times. The chain employs TRBV9 and TRBJ2-3, with TRBD2 identical over 9 bases. The CDR3 sequence is 18 residues long. V gave up 3 bases and J gave up 4 bases; unmatched junction bases: 15. CDR1 is SGDLS and CDR2 is YYNGEE in the germline V gene. CDR3 nucleotide sequence: TGTGCCAGCAGCGAGGTCTTACCGGGACTAGCTCGGGCAGATACGCAGTATTTT. Translated, it gives CASSEVLPGLARADTQYF.

The rearrangement uses TRBV27 and TRBJ1-2; 7 nucleotides agree with TRBD1. The CDR3 runs 14 residues. Germline V gene lookup returns CDR1 MNHEY and CDR2 SMNVEV (reference sequence). J gave up 4 bases and V 1 base, and 3 bases lay outside the gene matches. CDR3 residues: CASSLWAGGYGYTF. In DNA, the CDR3 is TGTGCCAGCAGTTTATGGGCAGGGGGCTATGGCTACACCTTC.

This clonotype has a handful of counts. The DNA for the CDR3 is TGCGCCAGCAGCCAAGACCTGAGACGCTCCTACGAGCAGTACTTC. It encodes CASSQDLRRSYEQYF. The chain employs TRBV4-1 and TRBJ2-7; D is undetermined. V was trimmed by 0 bases and J by 0 bases, leaving 9 bases between them. Per the germline V gene, CDR1 is MGHRA and CDR2 is YSYEKL. This CDR3 is built from 15 residues.